This T cell receptor beta chain was recorded in a study of shared clonotypes between healthy human individuals. The overall study: Donors, aged 18 to 49, were a couple of women and a few men. Study conclusions and caveats: Of the naive CD4 clonotypes, 4% to 5% were shared across several donors.

The germline CDR1 and CDR2 sequences are SGHRS and YFSETQ. The CDR3 consists of 20 residues. The V and J ends lost 0 bases and 2 bases, in that order; junction bases with no gene match: 13. Every immunoSEQ plate was one replicate of a subset's evenly spread DNA. Some clones are missing from TCRdb's copy, which holds only in-frame ones; the method was immunoSEQ multiplex PCR. Here the sample spans over a million clones, roughly 96% being singletons. As concerns this clone: What it binds is not known.

Material for sequencing was naive CD4+ T cells sorted from blood. Subset: CD45RA+ positively selected. The gene calls are TRBV5-1 and TRBJ2-2; TRBD2 matches 10 bases. The sequence derives from a man aged 25-45 years in good health. CDR3 DNA sequence: TGCGCCAGCAGCTTGGTTAACCGAGGACTAGCGGAACCTAACACCGGGGAGCTGTTTTTT. It specifies CASSLVNRGLAEPNTGELFF. The full variable domain, in which reference TRBV5-1 and TRBJ2-2 provide the parts outside the CDR3, is KAGVTQTPRYLIKTRGQQVTLSCSPISGHRSVSWYQQTPGQGLQFLFEYFSETQRNKGNFPGRFSGRQFSNSRSEMNVSTLELGDSALYLCASSLVNRGLAEPNTGELFFGEGSRLTVL.